This T cell receptor beta chain was obtained from a study of T cell responses to AZD1222 COVID-19 vaccine (dated by TCRdb to about 2021). A note on the overall study: Because spike-specific TCR depth and breadth did not differ between the two schedules, AZD1222 recipients who got a second dose at roughly 4 weeks were pooled with those who got a second dose at roughly 12 weeks. TCR sequencing covered more than 230 trial participants: approximately 200 given two doses of AZD1222 and around 26 given two doses of MenACWY control vaccine. Trial participants were enrolled into age subgroups of 18-55, 56-69 and 70-plus years, which contained about 150, 28 and 57 TCR-sequenced participants, respectively.

According to the study, the label for this sample's time point signals: baseline before first vaccination. The vaccinee samples were drawn from two UK trials, COV001 and COV002, one of which was a single-blind randomized controlled phase 2/3 trial testing AZD1222 (ChAdOx1 nCoV-19) in healthy adults. For TCRbeta chain sequencing, PBMC samples from trial participants were taken at day 0 and at day 28 after the second dose. Results the study describes overall, beyond this receptor: Epitopes outside the regions mutated in the B.1.351 and B.1.1.7 variants were reportedly recognized by nearly half of the unique spike-specific TCRs. Only a handful of AZD1222 recipients were SARS-CoV-2 seropositive at baseline, limiting conclusions about previously exposed vaccinees. Participants were mostly white British and included more females than males, and it was suggested by the authors that clonal diversity may have been underestimated. After two AZD1222 doses, both the breadth and the depth of spike-specific TCRs were significantly higher than at day 0 and than in MenACWY recipients. Because no day 14 peak-response samples were available, repertoires were characterized only after the peak T cell response. CD4 TCRs associated with the vaccine covered the entire spike protein, and the dominant responses were in regions 160-218 and 743-854. The 56-69-year group was small, and its depth increase did not reach significance, likely because of low power.

The CDR3 regions of human TCRbeta chains were analyzed by immunosequencing. On the study's bioinformatics: TCRs in the repertoires were compared against a reference library of SARS-CoV-2-specific TCRs that had been generated with the MIRA antigen-specificity platform. Breadth was defined as the fraction of unique TCRs that were SARS-CoV-2-associated. Depth was defined as the fraction of total T cells that were SARS-CoV-2-associated. Using the MIRA data, every spike-specific TCR was mapped to the spike region that the TCR reacted to and assigned to either a CD4 or a CD8 class. Log10-transformed breadth and depth values were compared by one-way ANOVA with Sidak's multiple comparisons tests. The clones in this table, taken by TCRdb from immuneACCESS, are in-frame only. Not every clone is retained; where verified, under half of the shortfall comes from an unresolved V gene, and the cause of the rest is unknown. V and J calls and clone size are given by that table; D and trimming were obtained from the DNA. The sample table contains 150,000 to 200,000 clones; only one count was recorded for 85% to 95% of them. 1.3% to 1.5% of the sample rests with the top ten.

This clone occurred a few times. What antigen it recognizes has not been identified. No per-base quality is available; no much larger clone lies one base away. The source was peripheral blood, collected on day 0 of AZD1222 vaccination. The clonotype originates from an adult in good health.

The nucleotides are TGTGCCAGCAGCCCGGACAGGGGGCATCAGCCCCAGCATTTT. Protein translation: CASSPDRGHQPQHF. The V gene is TRBV7-2 and the J gene is TRBJ1-5; 11 middle bases align to TRBD1. Germline trimming amounts to 5 bases on V and 5 bases on J, with 2 as the count of junction bases outside the gene matches. The CDR3 numbers 14 residues from cysteine through phenylalanine. Left in the record is the CDR3 DNA by itself, 42 bases read in frame from the first base. CDR1 and CDR2 are read off the germline V gene as SGHTA and FQGNSA.